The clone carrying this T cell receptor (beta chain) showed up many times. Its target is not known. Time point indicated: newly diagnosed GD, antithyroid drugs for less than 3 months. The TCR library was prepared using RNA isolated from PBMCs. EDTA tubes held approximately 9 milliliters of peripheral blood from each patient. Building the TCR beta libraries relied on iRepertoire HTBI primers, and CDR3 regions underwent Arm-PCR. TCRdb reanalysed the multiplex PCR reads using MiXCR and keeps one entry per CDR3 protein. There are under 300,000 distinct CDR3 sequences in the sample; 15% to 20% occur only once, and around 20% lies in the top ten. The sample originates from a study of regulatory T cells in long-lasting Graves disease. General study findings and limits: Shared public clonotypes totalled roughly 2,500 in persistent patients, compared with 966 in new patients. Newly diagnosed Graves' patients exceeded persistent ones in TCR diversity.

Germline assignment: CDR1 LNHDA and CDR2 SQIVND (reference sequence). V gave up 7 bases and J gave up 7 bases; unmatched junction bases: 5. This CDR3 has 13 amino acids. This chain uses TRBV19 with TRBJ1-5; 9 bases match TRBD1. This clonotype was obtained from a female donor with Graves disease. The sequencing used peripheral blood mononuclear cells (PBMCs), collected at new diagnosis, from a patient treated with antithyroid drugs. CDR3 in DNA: TGTGCCAGTAACAGGGGGCTGATACAGCCCCAGCATTTT. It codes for CASNRGLIQPQHF.